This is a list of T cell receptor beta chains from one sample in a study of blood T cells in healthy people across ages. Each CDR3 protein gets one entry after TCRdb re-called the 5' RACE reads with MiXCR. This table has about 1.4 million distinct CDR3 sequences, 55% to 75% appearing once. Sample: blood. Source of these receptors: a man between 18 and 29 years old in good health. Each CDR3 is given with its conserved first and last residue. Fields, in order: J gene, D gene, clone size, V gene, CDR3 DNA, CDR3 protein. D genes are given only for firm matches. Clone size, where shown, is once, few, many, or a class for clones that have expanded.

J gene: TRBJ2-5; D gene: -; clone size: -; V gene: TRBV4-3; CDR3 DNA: TGCGCCAGCAGCCAATGGGGCCGGCTCCAAGAGACCCAGTACTTC; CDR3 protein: CASSQWGRLQETQYF
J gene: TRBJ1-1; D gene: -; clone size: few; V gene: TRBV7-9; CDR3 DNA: TGTGCCAGCAGCCCGAAGATGAACACTGAAGCTTTCTTT; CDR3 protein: CASSPKMNTEAFF
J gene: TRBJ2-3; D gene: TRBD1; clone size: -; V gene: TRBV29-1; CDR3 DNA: TGCAGCGTTGAAGGGACAGGGGCCCTCAACACAGATACGCAGTATTTT; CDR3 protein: CSVEGTGALNTDTQYF
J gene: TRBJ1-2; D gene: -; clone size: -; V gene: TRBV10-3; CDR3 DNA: TGTGCCATCAGCGACGGGGGCCCCTATGGCTACACCTTC; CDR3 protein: CAISDGGPYGYTF
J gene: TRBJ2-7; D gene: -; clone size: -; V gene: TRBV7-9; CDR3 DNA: TGTGCCAGCGCCCGTTCATGGGATGAGCAGTACTTC; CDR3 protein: CASARSWDEQYF
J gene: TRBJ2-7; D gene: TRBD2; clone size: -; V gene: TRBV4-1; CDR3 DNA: TGCGCCAGCAGCCAAGTCTCTAGCGGGAGGGGGTACGAGCAGTACTTC; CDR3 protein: CASSQVSSGRGYEQYF
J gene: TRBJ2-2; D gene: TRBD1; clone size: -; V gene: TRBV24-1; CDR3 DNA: TGTGCCACCAGTGAGTACAGGGGATCGAACACCGGGGAGCTGTTTTTT; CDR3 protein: CATSEYRGSNTGELFF
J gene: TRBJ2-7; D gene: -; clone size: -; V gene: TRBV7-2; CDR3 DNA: TGTGCCAGCAGCTCAGAGGACTACGAGCAGTACTTC; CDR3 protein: CASSSEDYEQYF
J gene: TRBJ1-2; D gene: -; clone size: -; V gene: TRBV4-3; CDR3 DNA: TGCGCCAGCAGCCAAGAATGGGGGGGGTCCTATGGCTACACCTTC; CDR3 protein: CASSQEWGGSYGYTF
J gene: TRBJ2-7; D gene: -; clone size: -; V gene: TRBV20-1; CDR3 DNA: TGCAGTGCTAGGACTCAGGGAGGATTTGAGCACTACGAGCAGTACTTC; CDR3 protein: CSARTQGGFEHYEQYF
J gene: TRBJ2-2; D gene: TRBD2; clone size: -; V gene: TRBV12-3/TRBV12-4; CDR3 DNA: TGTGCCAGCAGTATCCTCCCGACTAGCGGGAGGGCCGGGGAGCTGTTTTTT; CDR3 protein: CASSILPTSGRAGELFF
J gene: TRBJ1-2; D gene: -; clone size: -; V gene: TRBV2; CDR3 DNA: TGTGCCAGCAGCAAGCGGGGCTACACCTTC; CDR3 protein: CASSKRGYTF
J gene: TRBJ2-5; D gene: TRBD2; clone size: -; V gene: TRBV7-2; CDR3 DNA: TGTGCCAGCGCTCCCAGCGGGGTTGAGACCCAGTACTTC; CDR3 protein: CASAPSGVETQYF
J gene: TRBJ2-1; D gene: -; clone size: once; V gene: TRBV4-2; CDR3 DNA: TGTGCCAGCAGCCAAGATAATGCGGGACTCGTGTACGAGCAGTTCTTC; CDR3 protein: CASSQDNAGLVYEQFF
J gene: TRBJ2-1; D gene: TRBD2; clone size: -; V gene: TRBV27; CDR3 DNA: TGTGCCAGCAGTCTGGAGAGACTAGCGGGTATCTACAATGAGCAGTTCTTC; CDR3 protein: CASSLERLAGIYNEQFF
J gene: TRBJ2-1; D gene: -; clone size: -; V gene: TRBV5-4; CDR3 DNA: TGTGCCAGCAGCTCGCGGGGTATCCAGTTCTTC; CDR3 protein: CASSSRGIQFF
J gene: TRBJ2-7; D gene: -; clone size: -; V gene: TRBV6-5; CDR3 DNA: TGTGCCAGCAGTTACGAGGTGGCTGCCGAGCAGTACTTC; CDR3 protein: CASSYEVAAEQYF
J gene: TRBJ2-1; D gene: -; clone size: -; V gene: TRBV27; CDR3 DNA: TGTGCCAGCAGTCTAAATTTGGTGGATGAGCAGTTCTTC; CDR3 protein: CASSLNLVDEQFF
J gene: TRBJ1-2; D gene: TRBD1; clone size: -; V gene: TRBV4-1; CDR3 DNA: TGCGCCAGCAGCCTCGACAGGGGAATGGGGGGCTACACCTTC; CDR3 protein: CASSLDRGMGGYTF
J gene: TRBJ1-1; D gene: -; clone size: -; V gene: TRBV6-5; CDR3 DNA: TGTGCCAGCAGTGACGGATTCATGAACACTGAAGCTTTCTTT; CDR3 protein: CASSDGFMNTEAFF
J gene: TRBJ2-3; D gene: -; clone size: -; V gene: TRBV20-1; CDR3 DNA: TGCAGTGCTAGGGAGGATTCTCCGGATACGCAGTATTTT; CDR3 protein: CSAREDSPDTQYF
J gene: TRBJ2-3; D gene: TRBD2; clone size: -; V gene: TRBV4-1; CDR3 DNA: TGCGCCAGCAGCCGAATAGCGGGAGATACGCAGTATTTT; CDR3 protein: CASSRIAGDTQYF
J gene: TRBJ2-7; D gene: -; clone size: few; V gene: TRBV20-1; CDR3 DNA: TGCAGTGCCGAGACTGGCGGCTACTACGAGCAGTACTTC; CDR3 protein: CSAETGGYYEQYF
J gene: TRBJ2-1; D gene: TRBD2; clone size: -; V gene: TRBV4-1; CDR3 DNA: TGCGCCAGCAGCCAACCGACTAGCAGATCCTACAATGAGCAGTTCTTC; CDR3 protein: CASSQPTSRSYNEQFF
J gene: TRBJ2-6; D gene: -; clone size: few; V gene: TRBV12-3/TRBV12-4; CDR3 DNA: TGTGCCAGCAGTTTGACAGCCCTCTCTGGGGCCAACGTCCTGACTTTC; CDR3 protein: CASSLTALSGANVLTF
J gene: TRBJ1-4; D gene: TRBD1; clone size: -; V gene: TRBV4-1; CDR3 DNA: TGCGCCGGCAGCCAGGATTTTACAGGGGGCTGGGAAAAACTGTTTTTT; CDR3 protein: CAGSQDFTGGWEKLFF
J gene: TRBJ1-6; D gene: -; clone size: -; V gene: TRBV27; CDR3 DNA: TGTGCCAGCAGTTTTCCGGCAGGAAATTCACCCCTCCACTTT; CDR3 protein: CASSFPAGNSPLHF
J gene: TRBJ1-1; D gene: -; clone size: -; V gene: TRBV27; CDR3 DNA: TGTGCCAGCAGTTTAATTGCCCAGGACGGAGATCTGGAAACTGAAGCTTTCTTT; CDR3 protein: CASSLIAQDGDLETEAFF
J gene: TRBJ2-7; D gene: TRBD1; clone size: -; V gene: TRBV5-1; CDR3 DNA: TGCGCCAGCAGCTCTCCGGGACAGGGGTTCTCCTACGAGCAGTACTTC; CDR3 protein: CASSSPGQGFSYEQYF
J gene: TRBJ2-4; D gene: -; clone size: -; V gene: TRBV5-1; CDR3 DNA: TGCGCCAGCAGCCGTGAATACCTAGCCAAAAACATTCAGTACTTC; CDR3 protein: CASSREYLAKNIQYF
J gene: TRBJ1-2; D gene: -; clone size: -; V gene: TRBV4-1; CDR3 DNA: TGCGCCAGCAGCCAGGCGGCCAGCTTTAACTATGGCTACACCTTC; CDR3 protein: CASSQAASFNYGYTF
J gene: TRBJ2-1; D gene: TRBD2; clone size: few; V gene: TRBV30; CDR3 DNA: TGTGCCTCCAAACCCGGGACTAGCTACGGTGAGCAGTTCTTC; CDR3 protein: CASKPGTSYGEQFF
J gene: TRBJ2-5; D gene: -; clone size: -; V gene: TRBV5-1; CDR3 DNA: TGCGCCAGCAGCTTGTGGGGTTTTCTAGAGACCCAGTACTTC; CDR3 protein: CASSLWGFLETQYF
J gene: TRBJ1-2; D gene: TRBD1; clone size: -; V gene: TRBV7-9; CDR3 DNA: TGTGCCAGCAGCTCAGCCGGGACAGGGTTTAGCGGCTACACCTTC; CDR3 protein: CASSSAGTGFSGYTF
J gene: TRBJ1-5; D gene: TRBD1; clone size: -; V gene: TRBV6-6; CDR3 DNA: TGTGCCAGCAGTTACCTACAGGGGTCGGATAGCAATCAGCCCCAGCATTTT; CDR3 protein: CASSYLQGSDSNQPQHF